This passage covers 32 T cell receptor beta chains from one sample sequenced in a study of T cell responses to AZD1222 COVID-19 vaccine. Assay used: immunoSEQ multiplex PCR; TCRdb lists only in-frame clones, some missing. There are more than 90,000 clones in the sample; roughly 87% occur only once, and more than 15% lies in the top ten. Source: peripheral blood, taken on day 0 of AZD1222 vaccination. The receptors derive from an adult in good health.

This sequence joins TRBV30 and TRBJ2-1; D gene uncertain. Trimming removed 6 bases at V and 5 bases at J, with 11 bases between. There are 12 residues in the CDR3. Germline-derived CDR1 and CDR2 are GTSNPN and SVGIG (reference sequence). As DNA, the CDR3 is TGTGCCTGCATATCCCCTAACAATGAGCAGTTCTTC. Translating gives CACISPNNEQFF.

This rearrangement joins TRBV12-3 or TRBV12-4 to TRBJ1-5; D remains unclear. Trimming shortened V by 2 bases and J by 7 bases, and 9 bases separated the two germline ends. This CDR3 is 13 amino acids long. In nucleotides, the CDR3 is TGTGCCAGCAGTTTAACCGGTGGACAGCCCCAGCATTTT. Its translation: CASSLTGGQPQHF.

The J gene is TRBJ1-1, the V gene TRBV5-4; D gene unclear. This CDR3 has 14 residues. The germline gives CDR1 SGHNT, CDR2 YYREEE (reference sequence). V was shortened by 2 bases and J by 1 base, with 9 bases between the two germline ends. The CDR3 DNA reads TGTGCCAGCAGCTTCGCGGGCAGGAACACTGAAGCTTTCTTT. It specifies CASSFAGRNTEAFF.

This rearrangement joins TRBV2 to TRBJ2-7; the D gene is possibly TRBD1 (6 bases). V shed 10 bases and J shed 2 bases, with 24 bases lying between them. This CDR3 has 16 residues. Germline lookup yields CDR1 SNHLY and CDR2 FYNNEI. CDR3 region: CATQGLSNQGTYEQYF. In DNA, the CDR3 is TGTGCCACCCAGGGGCTTAGCAATCAGGGCACCTACGAGCAGTACTTC.

The chain uses TRBV7-2 and TRBJ2-7; 12 bases are a match to TRBD1. This CDR3 comprises 18 residues. CDR1 SGHTA and CDR2 FQGNSA come from the germline V gene. J lost 0 bases, V lost 4 bases, and 10 bases had no gene match. The CDR3 region is CASSSMGQGATNSYEQYF. The CDR3 coding sequence is TGTGCCAGCAGCTCCATGGGACAGGGGGCGACAAACTCCTACGAGCAGTACTTC.

The rearrangement uses TRBV11-3 and TRBJ2-3; TRBD1 aligns across 7 bases. The CDR3 spans 15 residues. The junction had 8 bases not matched to a gene; V was cut back by 4 bases and J by 4 bases. Germline assignment: CDR1 SGHNT and CDR2 YENEEA. CDR3: CASSYQGVVPDTQYF. CDR3 sequence (DNA): TGTGCCAGCAGCTATCAGGGGGTAGTCCCAGATACGCAGTATTTT.

The chain is built from TRBV30 and TRBJ2-7, with 13 bases fitting TRBD2. CDR1 is GTSNPN and CDR2 is SVGIG in the germline V gene (reference sequence). V trimming: 2 bases; J trimming: 2 bases; junction bases outside the gene matches: 9. This CDR3 has 17 residues. Here the CDR3 DNA reads TGTGCCTGGAGTCCGACAATCGGGACTAGCGGGACCTACGAGCAGTACTTC. Its translation is CAWSPTIGTSGTYEQYF.

Written as DNA, the CDR3 is TGTGCCATCAGTGCATCTCCCTACACCGCAGATACGCAGTATTTT. Translated: CAISASPYTADTQYF. V gene TRBV10-3 combines with J gene TRBJ2-3, with no clear D. Germline CDR1 reads ENHRY; CDR2 reads SYGVKD. Trimming pared 4 bases from V and 4 bases from J, leaving 15 bases between. The CDR3 consists of 15 residues.

V and J are TRBV11-2 and TRBJ2-7; TRBD2 matches 12 bases. Germline CDR1 and CDR2: SGHAT and FQNNGV. The CDR3 spans 15 residues. V was pared by 7 bases and J by 3 bases, with 7 bases of the junction left unmatched. The CDR3: CASTIRTSGDYEQYF. The CDR3 nucleotides read TGTGCCAGCACTATTAGGACTAGCGGGGACTACGAGCAGTACTTC.

V usage is TRBV5-8 and J usage is TRBJ1-1; no reliable D call. CDR1 SGHTS and CDR2 YDEGEE come from the germline V gene. The CDR3 consists of 13 residues. The V end was cut by 0 bases, the J end by 4 bases, with 7 bases between. The CDR3, as DNA: TGTGCCAGCAGCTTGGAGGGCCGCACTGAAGCTTTCTTT. This encodes CASSLEGRTEAFF. The full variable domain, rest sourced from reference TRBV5-8 and TRBJ1-1, is EAGVTQSPTHLIKTRGQQATLRCSPISGHTSVYWYQQALGLGLQFLLWYDEGEERNRGNFPPRFSGRQFPNYSSELNVNALELEDSALYLCASSLEGRTEAFFGQGTRLTVV.

The gene calls are TRBV28 and TRBJ1-1; D is undetermined. The CDR3 covers 14 residues. Germline lookup yields CDR1 MDHEN and CDR2 SYDVKM. Trimming stripped 5 bases from V and 0 bases from J, with 10 bases between. The CDR3 loop is CASSPPTLNTEAFF. The CDR3, as DNA: TGTGCCAGCAGTCCCCCTACTCTGAACACTGAAGCTTTCTTT. Full variable domain (rest looked up from reference TRBV28 and TRBJ1-1): DVKVTQSSRYLVKRTGEKVFLECVQDMDHENMFWYRQDPGLGLRLIYFSYDVKMKEKGDIPEGYSVSREKKERFSLILESASTNQTSMYLCASSPPTLNTEAFFGQGTRLTVV.

CDR3 in DNA: TGTGCCAGCAGTTTATCTTGGGGAAACACCATATATTTT. Encoded protein: CASSLSWGNTIYF. The chain uses TRBV12-3 or TRBV12-4 and TRBJ1-3; D not certain. There are 13 residues in the CDR3. Trimming removed 2 bases from V and 4 bases from J, with 6 bases in between.

This chain uses TRBV5-3 with TRBJ2-5; TRBD1 or TRBD2 may be the D gene (5 bases each). TRBV5-3 is classed as an ORF, of uncertain function. The CDR3 is 15 amino acids. Trimming shortened V by 4 bases and J by 2 bases, and 15 bases separated the two germline ends. The CDR3 sequence: CARSAPGPLQETQYF. In DNA form, the CDR3 reads TGTGCCAGAAGCGCACCGGGACCTTTACAAGAGACCCAGTACTTC.

The chain couples TRBV2 to TRBJ2-5, with D possibly called TRBD1 or TRBD2 (6 bases each). Trimming removed 7 bases from V and 1 base from J, with 10 bases in between. Germline V gene lookup returns CDR1 SNHLY and CDR2 FYNNEI. The CDR3 sequence is 13 residues long. CDR3 coding DNA: TGTGCCAGCATGAAGGGGGGCCAAGAGACCCAGTACTTC. Its protein product is CASMKGGQETQYF.

V usage is TRBV9 and J usage is TRBJ2-7; D unresolved. The germline V gene encodes CDR1 SGDLS and CDR2 YYNGEE. This CDR3 is 14 amino acids long. Trimming stripped 4 bases from V and 6 bases from J, with 17 bases between. CDR3 DNA: TGTGCCAGCAGCCTGGTTGATGGTTTCAGCGAGCAGTACTTC. Amino acid sequence: CASSLVDGFSEQYF.

The chain uses TRBV3-1 (or the pseudogene TRBV3-2) and TRBJ1-2; TRBD1 matches 12 bases. This CDR3 spans 17 amino acids. Germline assignment: CDR1 LGHDT and CDR2 YNNKEL (reference sequence). Germline trimming cut 4 bases from V and 4 bases from J; bases unmatched to any gene: 10. The CDR3 sequence is CASSPTGTGGDGYGYTF. CDR3 nucleotide sequence: TGTGCCAGCAGCCCAACCGGGACAGGGGGCGACGGCTATGGCTACACCTTC.

The chain has TRBV5-4 and TRBJ2-3; 9 bases fit TRBD1. Germline V gene sequence: CDR1 SGHNT, CDR2 YYREEE (reference sequence). This CDR3 is 15 amino acids long. The ends lost 4 bases at V and 1 base at J; junction bases unmatched: 4. The CDR3 DNA follows: TGTGCCAGCAGCCCCAGGACAGGGGGCACAGATACGCAGTATTTT. Protein: CASSPRTGGTDTQYF.

The gene calls are TRBV4-1 and TRBJ2-1; TRBD2 matches 15 bases. With V trimmed by 4 bases and J by 7 bases, 5 bases remained unmatched. The CDR3 covers 16 residues. In germline, CDR1 is MGHRA, CDR2 YSYEKL. CDR3 residues: CASSPAGTSGRNEQFF. CDR3 coding DNA: TGCGCCAGCAGCCCGGCCGGGACTAGCGGGAGGAATGAGCAGTTCTTC.

This chain uses TRBV2 with TRBJ1-6; D is undetermined. The germline V gene has CDR1 SNHLY and CDR2 FYNNEI. With 10 bases removed from V and 7 bases from J, the gap between germline ends came to 11 bases. The CDR3 sequence is 12 residues long. In nucleotides, the CDR3 is TGTGCCATGCACACGAGAAATTCACCCCTCCACTTT. This translates into CAMHTRNSPLHF.

The chain links TRBV28 to TRBJ1-5; no reliable D call. The V end was cut by 5 bases, the J end by 1 base, with 12 bases between. CDR1 and CDR2 from the germline V gene are MDHEN and SYDVKM. CDR3 length: 15 residues. CDR3 DNA: TGTGCCAGCAGTCCCAGCTCCGGGAGCAATCAGCCCCAGCATTTT. This translates into CASSPSSGSNQPQHF.

The chain uses TRBV5-5 and TRBJ2-3; 13 bases fit TRBD2. The CDR3 has 16 residues. Losses at the gene ends were 4 bases for V and 3 bases for J; bases not matched to a gene: 5. Per germline, CDR1 SGHKS and CDR2 YYEKEE (reference sequence). The CDR3 sequence: CASSIGLAGATDTQYF. CDR3 nucleotide sequence: TGTGCCAGCAGCATAGGACTAGCGGGAGCAACAGATACGCAGTATTTT.

J is TRBJ1-4 and V is TRBV10-1; the D is unclear. This CDR3 comprises 14 residues. V was trimmed by 6 bases and J by 7 bases, leaving 15 bases between them. CDR1 is WNHNN and CDR2 is SYGVQD in the germline V gene (reference sequence). CDR3 coding DNA: TGCGCCAGCAGCCCCTCCCGATGGGGTGAAAAACTGTTTTTT. As protein: CASSPSRWGEKLFF.

The J gene is TRBJ2-2, the V gene TRBV5-4; either TRBD1 or TRBD2 may supply D (5 bases each). Germline V gives CDR1 SGHNT, CDR2 YYREEE (reference sequence). This CDR3 has 15 residues. V lost 0 bases, J lost 5 bases, and 11 bases lay in between. CDR3 loop: CASSLAMGETGELFF. The CDR3, as DNA: TGTGCCAGCAGCTTGGCCATGGGGGAAACCGGGGAGCTGTTTTTT.

The chain couples TRBV5-1 to TRBJ1-4; D remains unclear. The CDR3 runs 14 residues. The germline CDR1 and CDR2 sequences are SGHRS and YFSETQ. Trimming left V 5 bases short and J 5 bases short, with 13 bases between. The CDR3 protein is CASSRTGENEKLFF. Written as DNA, the CDR3 is TGCGCCAGCAGTCGGACCGGGGAAAATGAAAAACTGTTTTTT. The full variable domain, with the rest looked up from reference TRBV5-1 and TRBJ1-4, is KAGVTQTPRYLIKTRGQQVTLSCSPISGHRSVSWYQQTPGQGLQFLFEYFSETQRNKGNFPGRFSGRQFSNSRSEMNVSTLELGDSALYLCASSRTGENEKLFFGSGTQLSVL.

The chain recombines TRBV5-4 with TRBJ2-7, with TRBD2 identical over 11 bases. The germline gives CDR1 SGHNT, CDR2 YYREEE (reference sequence). Trimming cost V 4 bases and J 9 bases; bases outside gene matches: 9. CDR3 size: 14 residues. CDR3 in amino acids: CASSPPTSGTPQYF. The DNA of the CDR3 is TGTGCCAGCAGCCCTCCGACTAGCGGGACCCCGCAGTACTTC.

This chain joins TRBV5-1 and TRBJ1-1; D not resolved. Germline loops: CDR1 SGHRS, CDR2 YFSETQ. The V gene lost 0 bases and the J gene lost 8 bases, with 14 bases spanning the gap. CDR3 size: 14 residues. The CDR3 loop reads CASSLEDLTNEAFF. DNA for the CDR3: TGCGCCAGCAGCTTGGAGGACCTAACTAACGAAGCTTTCTTT. Variable domain in full (rest from reference TRBV5-1 and TRBJ1-1): KAGVTQTPRYLIKTRGQQVTLSCSPISGHRSVSWYQQTPGQGLQFLFEYFSETQRNKGNFPGRFSGRQFSNSRSEMNVSTLELGDSALYLCASSLEDLTNEAFFGQGTRLTVV.

The chain is built from TRBV10-1 and TRBJ1-2, with D perhaps TRBD1 (5 bases). Germline values: CDR1 WNHNN, CDR2 SYGVQD (reference sequence). The CDR3 spans 16 residues. V dropped 3 bases and J dropped 5 bases, with 19 bases sitting between them. CDR3 sequence reads: CASSEHMFRVWYGYTF. The DNA for the CDR3 is TGCGCCAGCAGTGAACATATGTTCAGGGTGTGGTATGGCTACACCTTC.

The gene calls are TRBV20-1 and TRBJ2-7; D gene unclear. Germline CDR1 reads DFQATT; CDR2 reads SNEGSKA (reference sequence). This CDR3 spans 12 amino acids. Between the trimmed V and J ends, which lost 3 bases and 2 bases, there was a span of 8 bases. CDR3 DNA sequence: TGCAGTGCTAGTCTGCTTACCTACGAGCAGTACTTC. Its protein is CSASLLTYEQYF.

The chain is built from TRBV19 and TRBJ2-1; the match to TRBD2 covers 10 bases. This CDR3 contains 16 residues. Germline V gives CDR1 LNHDA, CDR2 SQIVND (reference sequence). Losses at the gene ends were 3 bases for V and 7 bases for J; bases not matched to a gene: 9. The chain's CDR3 is CASSIISAGGKNEQFF. The CDR3 DNA follows: TGTGCCAGTAGTATCATTTCAGCGGGAGGGAAAAATGAGCAGTTCTTC.

The chain is built from TRBV5-6 and TRBJ1-2; 11 bases align to TRBD1. Trimming at V came to 6 bases and at J to 5 bases, leaving 9 bases not matched to a gene. This CDR3 has 15 amino acids. Germline V gene data show CDR1 as SGHDT and CDR2 as YYEEEE. The CDR3 here is CASTSGTGGRYGYTF. For the CDR3, the DNA is TGTGCCAGCACCTCCGGGACAGGGGGACGGTATGGCTACACCTTC.

J is TRBJ2-3 and V is TRBV10-1; no reliable D call. Germline V gene lookup returns CDR1 WNHNN and CDR2 SYGVQD (reference sequence). V gave up 6 bases and J gave up 8 bases, with 15 bases separating them. The CDR3 contains 13 residues. The CDR3: CASSPLGIGTQYF. The CDR3 DNA sequence: TGCGCCAGCAGCCCGCTCGGCATCGGTACGCAGTATTTT.

This sequence joins TRBV5-1 and TRBJ1-6; 10 bases line up with TRBD1. This CDR3 spans 14 amino acids. V was pared by 4 bases and J by 9 bases, with 4 bases of the junction left unmatched. Germline lookup yields CDR1 SGHRS and CDR2 YFSETQ. The chain's CDR3 is CASSPGQGFSPLHF. The CDR3 nucleotides read TGCGCCAGCAGCCCGGGACAGGGGTTTTCACCCCTCCACTTT.